Reported below is one T cell receptor (beta chain). It lacks a known antigen. Base qualities are missing; no much larger clone stands one base away. The cohort comprised more than 550 healthy bone marrow donors. Cohort members were all nominally healthy when sampled, although unrecorded immune exposures were likely present. The donor tested CMV seropositive, placing the donor among the roughly 300 seropositive members of the cohort. Every donor gave a peripheral blood sample, and the peripheral blood mononuclear cells from that sample were used for TCR beta sequencing. The Qiagen DNeasy Blood Extraction Kit was used to extract genomic DNA from the blood cell samples. The CDR3 sequence holds 13 residues, the cysteine and phenylalanine included. Just CDR3 DNA is preserved here, 39 bases in frame from base 1. CDR1 and CDR2, per the germline V gene, are MGHRA and YSYEKL. Here V drops 4 bases and J drops 5 bases, and the junction holds 1 base not matched to any gene.

The source of the sample is a study of cytomegalovirus exposure and HLA in healthy donors (TCRdb year 2017). For the wider study: An earlier analysis of roughly 500 of the donors reported about 250 Gb of sequence data and 120 million or so unique TCR beta sequences from some 180 million T cells. An early release that covered fewer than 750 HLA-typed donors contained about 300 gigabases of sequencing data and about 93 million unique TCR sequences. The genetic ancestry cluster associated with self-reported Caucasian donors included 81% of the 398 genotyped donors. The study aimed to test whether signatures of past pathogen exposure could be identified by cataloging public T cell receptors. The study profiled the T cell repertoires of around 700 subjects by immunosequencing and related them to cytomegalovirus serostatus. Along with the roughly 670-subject first cohort, a separate validation cohort of more than 90 different subjects was used. The study combined high-throughput TCR immunosequencing, statistical association of individual TCRs with disease status, and machine learning to predict cytomegalovirus infection status. In a later analysis, previously published TCR beta repertoires from several hundred donors were re-analyzed and high-resolution HLA genotyping was added so that TCR occurrence patterns could be studied. Rather than using new phenotypic data, the later analysis identified candidate immune exposures from TCR beta sequences and from how often those sequences occurred across donors. An earlier analysis of some 500 of the donors applied high-throughput TCR beta sequencing to assess whether each TCR beta V gene segment acted as functional or pseudogenic. Donor age, sex, ethnicity and CMV serostatus were compiled alongside the repertoire data. In a later genetic analysis, genome-wide SNP genotypes for about three fifths of the 666 donors were used, and that subset was treated as a discovery cohort. All discovery cohort repertoires had been generated using a single sequencing platform. Class I and class II HLA loci were covered by the typing at four-digit resolution. The number of typed donors differed by locus: roughly 620-640 for A, B, C, DRB1 and DQB1; 500 to 550 for DQA1; some 590 for DPA1; and approximately 450 for DPB1. Roughly five DR-DQ haplotypes were handled as single units for association and clustering, since linkage in the cohort was strong. On average, 235,054 unique TCR beta nucleotide sequences were sequenced per donor among about 400 genotyped donors of the cohort, with 15% to 20% of those sequences being non-productive.

Receptor amplification or capture employed the immunoSEQ multiplex PCR assay. A mixture of 60 forward primers for TCR Vbeta segments and 13 reverse primers for TCR Jbeta segments was used in the multiplex PCR. Amplification of the CDR3 region of rearranged TCR beta genes was performed with a multiplex PCR assay on genomic DNA. Amplified TCR beta libraries were sequenced as 87-base-pair reads on the Illumina HiSeq System. Turning to the authors' computational methods: In a later analysis, some 80 million unique TCR beta chains were counted across the 650 to 700 repertoires, and approximately 11 million of these chains were shared by at least two donors. Raw reads were error-corrected and collapsed into unique sequences by a nearest-neighbor algorithm in which closely related sequences were merged to remove PCR and sequencing errors. Alignment of CDR3 sequences to IMGT reference sequences was used to assign V, D and J gene segments. For a sequence to be retained, a match of at least six nucleotides was required to both a V gene segment and a J gene segment. A rearrangement was called productive if the CDR3 had no stop codons and remained in frame with V and J, and every other rearrangement was called non-productive. CDR3 was defined by IMGT convention, running from the second conserved V-encoded cysteine to the conserved J-encoded phenylalanine. Sequences without an unambiguous match to a single V gene segment were excluded from the earlier analysis of about 600 of the donors. An earlier analysis of a few hundred of the donors called V segments functional above 56.7% productive rearrangements and segregating when the between-donor standard deviation exceeded 5%. A statistical classification framework was developed to diagnose cytomegalovirus status using the catalog of TCR beta chain sequences. In a later analysis, TCR nucleotide sequences were compared against IMGT/GENE-DB human TR gene sequences so that V and J genes could be assigned. The TCRdist pipeline was used in a later analysis to assign CDR3 sequences and most-parsimonious VDJ recombination scenarios. A later analysis defined each TCR beta chain by its CDR3 amino acid sequence plus V-gene family, and excluded reads lacking a unique V-gene family. To address suspected cross-contamination and a sequencing artifact, a later analysis removed 592 highly shared, low-generation-probability nucleotide sequences. A later analysis calculated a clonal expansion index for each public chain from normalized within-repertoire ranks of inferred template counts. A later analysis computed generation probabilities with a VDJ recombination model fitted to out-of-frame rearrangements, and checked the results against IGoR. In a later analysis, TCR-TCR, TCR-HLA and TCR-CMV co-occurrence was scored with hypergeometric tests, and a repertoire-size bias correction was applied to TCR pairs. To estimate false discovery rates, a later analysis permuted the HLA or CMV assignments 20 times. In a later analysis, co-occurring TCRs were grouped with DBSCAN, and TCRdist sequence similarity was added when clustering was performed within HLA-allele-positive subsets. Repertoires with fewer than 30,000 or more than 120,000 public chains were left out of co-occurrence clustering, as were a handful of repertoires with anomalous nucleotide sharing. TCRdb took this table from immuneACCESS and kept in-frame rearrangements with V and J called. Such tables lack part of the clones; where checked against another copy, unresolved V genes explain under half of the gap, and the rest is unexplained. That table furnishes V, J and clone size, whereas the DNA furnished D and trimming. The sample table lists about 90,000 clones, approximately 60% of them with a count of one. Together, the top ten hold around 5.5% of the sample.

Study-level results and caveats: Several of the top co-occurrence clusters appeared to be linked to parvovirus B19, influenza, CMV and Epstein-Barr virus, according to a later analysis. Cytomegalovirus status was reported to be diagnosed by the classifier with high specificity and sensitivity in both the original and validation cohorts. Because some donors lacked HLA typing at each locus, the association tests relied only on the typed subset. A group of highly shared sequence variants was considered likely to be a technical artifact of the sequencing pipeline. Because the 87-base-pair reads could not distinguish some IMGT-functional V segments, including TRBV6-2 and TRBV6-3, those segments were excluded. A later analysis found that most CMV-associated TCR beta chains appeared HLA-restricted, with HLA associations seemingly driven largely by CMV exposure. The only immune exposure information available for the cohort was CMV serostatus. When HLA alleles, especially DR and DQ, strongly co-occurred, TCR associations were difficult to assign to individual alleles. In an earlier analysis of around 600 of the donors, most TCR beta V segments were observed in productive rearrangements about 87% or about 30% of the time, broadly matching IMGT annotations. In vitro tests confirmed that a few of the cytomegalovirus-associated TCR beta chains recognize cytomegalovirus antigens. In a later analysis, about 16,000 TCR beta sequences were associated with specific HLA alleles at a false discovery rate of 0.05. A further reported finding was that TCR beta sequences accurately predicted the HLA-A and HLA-B alleles for most subjects in the first cohort. Because counts were too low, roughly 18 rarely observed V segments, including chromosome 9 orphons, were left out of the earlier analysis of some 600 of the donors. Most TCR sequences were observed very rarely across donors, whereas some public TCRs were present in many individuals. In a later genetic analysis, a missense DCLRE1C variant was associated with V-gene and J-gene trimming of TCR beta chains, and the association was replicated in an independent cohort. Sequencing depth was assumed to be roughly uniform across donors in the presence/absence analyses, though that assumption may not hold. The authors suggested that the approach could potentially be extended to other disease states and immunological phenotypes. Compared with equally common non-associated chains, HLA-associated TCR beta chains in a later analysis were more clonally expanded and had lower generation probabilities. Correlated functional status among segregating V segments might be attributable to linkage disequilibrium, but an unknown experimental factor could not be ruled out. Compared with the roughly 700-donor mean, donors in an Asian-associated ancestry cluster had fewer N-insertions in productive TCRs, according to a later genetic analysis. The cohort was sequenced for TCR beta chains only, and without alpha or paired-chain data the features that could be detected were limited. In a later analysis, the rate of TCR association differed among HLA loci, with DRB1 alleles having the most associated TCRs and HLA-C alleles having the fewest. A total of 150 to 200 TCR beta chains were listed by the study as associated with cytomegalovirus.

The sequence is built from TRBV4-1 and TRBJ1-1; 10 central nucleotides agree with TRBD1. This receptor was identified in a woman aged 25 to 39 in good health and CMV-seropositive. The material sequenced was PBMCs. Read as DNA, the sequence is TGCGCCAGCAGCCGGGACAGGGGAACTGAAGCTTTCTTT. Translated, this gives CASSRDRGTEAFF.